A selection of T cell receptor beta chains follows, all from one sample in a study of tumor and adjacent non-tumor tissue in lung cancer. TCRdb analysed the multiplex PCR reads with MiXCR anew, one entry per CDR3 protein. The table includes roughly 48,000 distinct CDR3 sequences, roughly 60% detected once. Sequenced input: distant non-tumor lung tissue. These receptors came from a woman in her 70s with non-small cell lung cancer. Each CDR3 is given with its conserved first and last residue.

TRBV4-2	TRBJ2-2	CASSQDWATNIEELFF
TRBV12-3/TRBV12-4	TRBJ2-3	CAISYRPRCRDTQYF
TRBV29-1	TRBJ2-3	CSVVGAGEAGITDTQYF
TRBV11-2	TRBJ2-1	CASSVVPVFASGSSYDEQFF
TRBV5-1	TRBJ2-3	CASSFGAPYTDTQYF
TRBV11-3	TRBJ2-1	CASSLDAGDNERFF
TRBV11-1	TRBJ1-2	CASSHSGVGYSYSF
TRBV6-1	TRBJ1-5	CVSSPRQVLGNQPQHF
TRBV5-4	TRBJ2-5	CVSSVTSGGTQYF
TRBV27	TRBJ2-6	CASSPGRSGANVLTF
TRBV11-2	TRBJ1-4	CASSSPDPGEKLFF
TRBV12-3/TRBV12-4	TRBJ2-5	CASSFQETQYF
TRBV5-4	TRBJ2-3	CASRGRGRSTDAQYF
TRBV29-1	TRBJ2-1	CSVESGFNYNKQFF
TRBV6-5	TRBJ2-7	CAATGQGRIGQYF
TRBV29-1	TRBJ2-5	CSVEGGQDTQEAQYF
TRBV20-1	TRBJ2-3	CSARGELASGSTDTQYF
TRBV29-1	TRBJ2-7	CIIALDWTSGRYEQYF
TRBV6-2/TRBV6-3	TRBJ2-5	CATFTPSDYIQETRYF
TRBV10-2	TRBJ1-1	CASSESPEITNTEAFF
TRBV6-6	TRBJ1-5	CASSPGRAQHF
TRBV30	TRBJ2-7	CAWIGGGQEYYEQYF
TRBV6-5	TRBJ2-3	CARSYSGGSHYPDTRYF
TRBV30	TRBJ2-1	CAWIRDPAYNEELF
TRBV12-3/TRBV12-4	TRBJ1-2	CASSQSGQGSSNCGYTF
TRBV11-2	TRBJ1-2	CASSLASAGTYGYTF
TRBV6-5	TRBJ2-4	CASRVGLTAVGDQNIQYF
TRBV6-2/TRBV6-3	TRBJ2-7	CASSGLGREDYDQYF
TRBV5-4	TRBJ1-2	CASSLGGSGVAGYTF
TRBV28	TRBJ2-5	CASRGQGRETQYF
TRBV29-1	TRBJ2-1	CRVKRQSINEQFF
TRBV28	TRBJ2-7	CASNRQSLVYEQYF
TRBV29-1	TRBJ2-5	CSVVVLGETQYF
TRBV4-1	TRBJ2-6	CASSQEGTYYSGANVLTF
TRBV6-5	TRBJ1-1	CASIINLHNTEAFF
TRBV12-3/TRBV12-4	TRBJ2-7	CASSFTGSYEQYF
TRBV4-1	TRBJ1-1	CASRQDRGWLTEACF
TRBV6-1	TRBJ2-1	CASREPGLRSSYNEQFF
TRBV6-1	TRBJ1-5	CASCEARGNQRQHF
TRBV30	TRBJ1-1	CAWSEGASEAFF
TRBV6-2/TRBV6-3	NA	CDSKDTGSPQYF
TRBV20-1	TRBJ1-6	CSASPGVNSPLHF
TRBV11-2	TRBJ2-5	CASSLGLAQETQYF
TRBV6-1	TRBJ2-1	CASSDFTETKLYNEQFF
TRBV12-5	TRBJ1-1	CASAMTRIGQGAELNTEAFF
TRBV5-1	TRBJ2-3	CASSPRLAGDEDTQYF